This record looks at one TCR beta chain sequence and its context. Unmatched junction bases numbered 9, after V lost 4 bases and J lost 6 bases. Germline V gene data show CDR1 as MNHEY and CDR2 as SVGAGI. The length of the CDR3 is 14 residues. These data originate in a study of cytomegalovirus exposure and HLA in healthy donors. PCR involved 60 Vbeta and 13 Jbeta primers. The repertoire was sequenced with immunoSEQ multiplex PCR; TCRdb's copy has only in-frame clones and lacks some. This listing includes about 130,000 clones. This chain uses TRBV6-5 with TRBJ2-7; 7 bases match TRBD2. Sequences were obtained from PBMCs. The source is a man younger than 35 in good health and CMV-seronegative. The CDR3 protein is CASSSAPTSSEQYF. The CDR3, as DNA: TGTGCCAGCAGTTCGGCGCCGACTAGCTCCGAGCAGTACTTC.